Listed below are T cell receptor beta chains from one sample, sequenced in a study of CD8+ T cells in alopecia areata. Measured with immunoSEQ multiplex PCR; TCRdb has only the in-frame clones, and not every one. The sample includes approximately 200,000 clones, 50% to 60% of them seen just once. Sequenced material: CD4+ T cells sorted from blood, taken at week 4, from a patient treated with tofacitinib. Receptor source: a human donor with alopecia areata. Both conserved end residues are part of each CDR3. A D gene is named only where the DNA matches it firmly. Clone size is shown for a subset of rows, as once, few, many or a class of expanded clone.

. | . | TRBJ2-2 | TRBV29-1 | TGCAGCGTTGCTGGGGACCGCCCTGGTACCGGGGAGCTGTTTTTT | CSVAGDRPGTGELFF
few | TRBD1 | TRBJ2-5 | TRBV30 | TGTGCCTGGAGTGGAGGACAGGGTCGCCGAGGGGCCCAGTACTTC | CAWSGGQGRRGAQYF
few | . | TRBJ1-5 | TRBV6-6 | TGTGCCAGCAGTTACTCTCCGACAGTACAGCCCCAGCATTTT | CASSYSPTVQPQHF
few | TRBD2 | TRBJ2-1 | TRBV7-2 | TGTGCCAGCAGCTTAGTCGCGGGAGTGAATGAGCAGTTCTTC | CASSLVAGVNEQFF
. | . | TRBJ2-7 | TRBV29-1 | TGCAGCGTTGAAGATCGAGGCTACGAGCAGTACTTC | CSVEDRGYEQYF
. | . | TRBJ2-2 | TRBV7-9 | TGTGCCAGCAGCTTAACTTATCGGGGACGGAACACCGGGGAGCTGTTTTTT | CASSLTYRGRNTGELFF
. | . | TRBJ2-5 | TRBV28 | TGTGCCAGCACCGCTGGGGGGGCAGATCAAGAGACCCAGTACTTC | CASTAGGADQETQYF
. | TRBD1 | TRBJ2-1 | TRBV4-1 | TGCGCCAGCAGCCAAAGGACAGGGGATGAGCAGTTCTTC | CASSQRTGDEQFF
. | . | TRBJ1-2 | TRBV29-1 | TGCAGCGTGGAAGTGTACAGTAACTATGGCTACACCTTC | CSVEVYSNYGYTF
. | . | TRBJ1-1 | TRBV20-1 | TGTTCAACCGGGAGAGCTTTCTTT | CSTGRAFF
. | . | TRBJ1-5 | TRBV18 | TGTGCCAGCTCACCAGGGCAAGCTGGTCAGCCCCAGCATTTT | CASSPGQAGQPQHF
few | . | TRBJ2-5 | TRBV6-6 | TGTGCCAGCAGTTACCGGGGTCGGGAGACCCAGTACTTC | CASSYRGRETQYF
. | TRBD2 | TRBJ2-1 | TRBV20-1 | TGCAGTGCGGGTACTAGCGGGAAGCAGTTCTTC | CSAGTSGKQFF
few | TRBD1 | TRBJ1-1 | TRBV4-1 | TGCGCCAGCAGCCAAGGACAGGGAGGAAACACTGAAGCTTTCTTT | CASSQGQGGNTEAFF
. | . | TRBJ2-5 | TRBV30 | TGTGCCTGGAGTCCCGCGGGGCAGGGATCAGAGACCCAGTACTTC | CAWSPAGQGSETQYF
. | . | TRBJ2-7 | TRBV29-1 | TGCAGCGTTGAGAAGGCCTACGAGCAGTACTTC | CSVEKAYEQYF
. | TRBD2 | TRBJ2-3 | TRBV5-1 | TGCGCCAGCAGCTTGCCTAGCGGGAGTGGCACAAGCACAGATACGCAGTATTTT | CASSLPSGSGTSTDTQYF
. | . | TRBJ2-3 | TRBV5-1 | TGCGCCAGCAGCTTGGCCGGTACTAGAGGGACGGCAGATACGCAGTATTTT | CASSLAGTRGTADTQYF
. | . | TRBJ2-7 | TRBV7-9 | TGTGCCAGCAGCTTTTACGACGAGCAGTACTTC | CASSFYDEQYF
once | . | TRBJ1-2 | TRBV30 | TGTGCCTGGACCGGACTCGGGGGCTATGGCTACACCTTC | CAWTGLGGYGYTF
. | TRBD1 | TRBJ1-1 | TRBV29-1 | TGCAGCGTCGGCGACAGGGCCACTGAAGCTTTCTTT | CSVGDRATEAFF
. | . | TRBJ1-5 | TRBV4-2 | TGTGCCAGCAGCTCAGCGAAGTATAGCAATCAGCCCCAGCATTTT | CASSSAKYSNQPQHF
few | . | TRBJ2-2 | TRBV29-1 | TGCAGCGCACAGGAAAACACCGGGGAGCTGTTTTTT | CSAQENTGELFF
. | . | TRBJ1-2 | TRBV4-3 | TGCGCCAGCAGCCAAGTACACGGTGCTAACTATGGCTACACCTTC | CASSQVHGANYGYTF
few | TRBD1 | TRBJ2-7 | TRBV6-1 | TGTGCCAGCAGACTGGGACAGGGATACTACGAGCAGTACTTC | CASRLGQGYYEQYF
. | . | TRBJ1-5 | TRBV30 | TGTGCCTGGAGCGCTAAGGGAGGCCAAACGCCTTATAGCAATCAGCCCCAGCATTTT | CAWSAKGGQTPYSNQPQHF
once | TRBD1 | TRBJ2-7 | TRBV2 | TGTGCCAGCAGTGTCGACAGGGTACCCTACGAGCAGTACTTC | CASSVDRVPYEQYF
. | TRBD1 | TRBJ2-1 | TRBV25-1 | TGTGCCAGCAGTGTTGGGACAGGGGTTGTCAATGAGCAGTTCTTC | CASSVGTGVVNEQFF
few | . | TRBJ2-3 | TRBV20-1 | TGCAGTGCTAGATGGGCGGATACGCAGTATTTT | CSARWADTQYF
once | TRBD1 | TRBJ1-4 | TRBV7-9 | TGTGCCAGCAGCATCCAGGGGGCAACTAATGAAAAACTGTTTTTT | CASSIQGATNEKLFF
. | TRBD2 | TRBJ2-3 | TRBV25-1 | TGTGCCAGCAGACTAGCGGGATCAAGAGATACGCAGTATTTT | CASRLAGSRDTQYF
once | . | TRBJ2-5 | TRBV29-1 | TGCAGCGTTGCCGGGGGGCCAGGGCGGTCCCAAGAGACCCAGTACTTC | CSVAGGPGRSQETQYF
. | . | TRBJ2-1 | TRBV15 | TGTGCCACCAGCAGGCGCGTCCCCTCCTACAATGAGCAGTTCTTC | CATSRRVPSYNEQFF
few | TRBD1 | TRBJ2-5 | TRBV28 | TGTGCCAGCAGTTCGGACAGGCACGGGATGGAGACCCAGTACTTC | CASSSDRHGMETQYF
. | . | TRBJ2-7 | TRBV29-1 | TGCAGCGTCTCAGCCCCAGTGTCCTACGAGCAGTACTTC | CSVSAPVSYEQYF
. | TRBD2 | TRBJ2-5 | TRBV5-4 | TGTGCCAGCGGTGTAGCGGGAGAAGTAGAGACCCAGTACTTC | CASGVAGEVETQYF
. | TRBD2 | TRBJ2-3 | TRBV2 | TGTGCCAGCAGTTCTATTAGCGGGACGGATACGCAGTATTTT | CASSSISGTDTQYF
. | TRBD2 | TRBJ2-5 | TRBV7-9 | TGTGCCAGCAGTCCCACTAGCGGGAACAGATGGGAGACCCAGTACTTC | CASSPTSGNRWETQYF
. | TRBD2 | TRBJ2-7 | TRBV27 | TGTGCCAGCAGCCTACTCCGGACTAGCGGGGGATTATACGAGCAGTACTTC | CASSLLRTSGGLYEQYF
once | . | TRBJ2-5 | TRBV29-1 | TGCAGCGTTGACATAGAGACCCAGTACTTC | CSVDIETQYF
. | . | TRBJ1-1 | TRBV11-3 | TGTGCCAGCAGCTTACAGGGATACACTGAAGCTTTCTTT | CASSLQGYTEAFF
. | . | TRBJ2-7 | TRBV2 | TGTGCCAGCAGTGAAGCGCTTCAGGCAGCGCAGTACTTC | CASSEALQAAQYF
. | . | TRBJ2-5 | TRBV29-1 | TGCAGCGTTGCCCCGATGGACAGCAAAGAGACCCAGTACTTC | CSVAPMDSKETQYF
. | . | TRBJ2-7 | TRBV5-1 | TGCGCCAGCAGGGGACAATTCTACGAGCAGTACTTC | CASRGQFYEQYF
. | TRBD1 | TRBJ1-2 | TRBV28 | TGTGCCAGCAGTCATCGGAACGCTAGGACAGGGGCCTATGGCTACACCTTC | CASSHRNARTGAYGYTF
. | TRBD1 | TRBJ1-2 | TRBV29-1 | TGCAGCGTCAACGGACAGGGGACTAACTATGGCTACACCTTC | CSVNGQGTNYGYTF
. | TRBD1 | TRBJ1-5 | TRBV30 | TGTGCCTGGGGTGGACAGGGCAATCAGCCCCAGCATTTT | CAWGGQGNQPQHF
. | . | TRBJ1-1 | TRBV29-1 | TGCAGCGCCAGGGAAGCGAACACTGAAGCTTTCTTT | CSAREANTEAFF
. | . | TRBJ2-2 | TRBV30 | TGTGCCTGGAGCCGGGGACTCACCGGGGAGCTGTTTTTT | CAWSRGLTGELFF
. | TRBD2 | TRBJ2-6 | TRBV9 | TGTGCCAGCAGCCTCGGACTAGCGGGGTCCTCTGGGGCCAACGTCCTGACTTTC | CASSLGLAGSSGANVLTF
. | . | TRBJ2-3 | TRBV2 | TGTGCCAGCAGCTCTACCACTTACACAGATACGCAGTATTTT | CASSSTTYTDTQYF
. | TRBD2 | TRBJ2-1 | TRBV5-1 | TGCGCCAGCAGCTTGGCACTAGCGACTTACAATGAGCAGTTCTTC | CASSLALATYNEQFF